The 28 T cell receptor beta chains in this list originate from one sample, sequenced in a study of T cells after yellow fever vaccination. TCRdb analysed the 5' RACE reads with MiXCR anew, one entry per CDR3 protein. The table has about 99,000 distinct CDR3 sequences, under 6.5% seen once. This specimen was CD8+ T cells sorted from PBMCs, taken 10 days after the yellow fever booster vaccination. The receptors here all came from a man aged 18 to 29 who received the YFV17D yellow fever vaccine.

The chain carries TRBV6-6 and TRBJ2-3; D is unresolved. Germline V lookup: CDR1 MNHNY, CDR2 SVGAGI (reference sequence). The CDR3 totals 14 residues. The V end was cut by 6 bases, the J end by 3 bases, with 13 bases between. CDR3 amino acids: CASRNELGTDTQYF. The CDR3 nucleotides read TGTGCCAGCAGGAACGAGCTGGGTACAGATACGCAGTATTTT.

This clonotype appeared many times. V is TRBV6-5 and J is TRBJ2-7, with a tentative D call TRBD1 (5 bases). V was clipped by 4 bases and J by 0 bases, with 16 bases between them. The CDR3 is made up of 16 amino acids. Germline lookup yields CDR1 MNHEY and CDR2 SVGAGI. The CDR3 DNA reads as TGTGCCAGCAGTTCATCCCCAGGGCGAAGCTCCTACGAGCAGTACTTC. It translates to CASSSSPGRSSYEQYF.

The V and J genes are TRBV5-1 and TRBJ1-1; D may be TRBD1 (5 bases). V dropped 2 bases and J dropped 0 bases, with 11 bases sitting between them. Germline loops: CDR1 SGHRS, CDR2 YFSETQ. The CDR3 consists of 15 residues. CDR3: CASSLAGNLNTEAFF. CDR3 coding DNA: TGCGCCAGCAGCTTAGCAGGGAATCTGAACACTGAAGCTTTCTTT.

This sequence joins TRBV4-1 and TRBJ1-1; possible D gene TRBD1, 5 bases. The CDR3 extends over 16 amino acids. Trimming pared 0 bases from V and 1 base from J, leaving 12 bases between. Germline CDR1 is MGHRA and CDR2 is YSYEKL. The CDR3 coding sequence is TGCGCCAGCAGCCAAGACCCGGCAGGGTCGAACACTGAAGCTTTCTTT. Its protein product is CASSQDPAGSNTEAFF.

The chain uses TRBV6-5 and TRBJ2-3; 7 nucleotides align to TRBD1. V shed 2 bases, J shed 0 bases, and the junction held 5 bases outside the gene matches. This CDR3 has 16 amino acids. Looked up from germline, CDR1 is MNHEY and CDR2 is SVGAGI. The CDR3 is CASSYRVTGSTDTQYF. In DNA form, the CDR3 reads TGTGCCAGCAGTTACCGTGTGACAGGGAGCACAGATACGCAGTATTTT.

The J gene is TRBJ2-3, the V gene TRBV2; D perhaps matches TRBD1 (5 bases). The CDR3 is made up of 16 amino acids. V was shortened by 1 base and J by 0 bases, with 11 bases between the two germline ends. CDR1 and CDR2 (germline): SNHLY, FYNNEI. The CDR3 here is CASSEGPDRSTDTQYF. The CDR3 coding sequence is TGTGCCAGCAGTGAAGGGCCCGACAGAAGCACAGATACGCAGTATTTT. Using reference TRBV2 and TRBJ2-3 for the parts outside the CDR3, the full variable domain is EPEVTQTPSHQVTQMGQEVILRCVPISNHLYFYWYRQILGQKVEFLVSFYNNEISEKSEIFDDQFSVERPDGSNFTLKIRSTKLEDSAMYFCASSEGPDRSTDTQYFGPGTRLTVL.

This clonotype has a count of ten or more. This CDR3 reads CASSFPGMNTEAFF. CDR3 coding DNA: TGTGCCAGCAGTTTCCCCGGAATGAACACTGAAGCTTTCTTT. This chain joins TRBV12-3 or TRBV12-4 and TRBJ1-1, with D uncertain. V was pared by 3 bases and J by 0 bases, with 8 bases between. The CDR3 is made up of 14 amino acids.

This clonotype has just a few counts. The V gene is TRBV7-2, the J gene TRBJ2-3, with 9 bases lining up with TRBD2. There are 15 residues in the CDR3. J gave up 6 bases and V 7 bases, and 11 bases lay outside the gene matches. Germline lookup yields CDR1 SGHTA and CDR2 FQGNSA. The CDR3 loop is CASTPRGGAWDTQYF. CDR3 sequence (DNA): TGTGCCAGCACCCCGCGGGGGGGGGCGTGGGATACGCAGTATTTT.

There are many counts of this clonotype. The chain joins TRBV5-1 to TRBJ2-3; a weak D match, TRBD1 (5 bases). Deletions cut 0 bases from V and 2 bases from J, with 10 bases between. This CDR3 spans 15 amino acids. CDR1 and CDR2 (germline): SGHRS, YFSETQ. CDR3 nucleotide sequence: TGCGCCAGCAGCTTGGGGCAGGGCTACACAGATACGCAGTATTTT. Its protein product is CASSLGQGYTDTQYF.

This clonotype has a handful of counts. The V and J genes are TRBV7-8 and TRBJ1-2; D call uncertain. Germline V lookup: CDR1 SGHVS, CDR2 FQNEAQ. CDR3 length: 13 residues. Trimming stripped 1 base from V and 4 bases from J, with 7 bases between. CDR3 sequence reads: CASSLEPSYGYTF. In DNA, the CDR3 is TGTGCCAGCAGCTTAGAGCCAAGCTATGGCTACACCTTC.

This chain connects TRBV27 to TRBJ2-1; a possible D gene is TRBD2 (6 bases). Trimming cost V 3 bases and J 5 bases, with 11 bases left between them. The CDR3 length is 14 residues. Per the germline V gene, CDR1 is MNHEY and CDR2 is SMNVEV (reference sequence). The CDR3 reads CASSLRASDNEQFF. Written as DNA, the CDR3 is TGTGCCAGCAGTTTGAGGGCTAGCGACAATGAGCAGTTCTTC.

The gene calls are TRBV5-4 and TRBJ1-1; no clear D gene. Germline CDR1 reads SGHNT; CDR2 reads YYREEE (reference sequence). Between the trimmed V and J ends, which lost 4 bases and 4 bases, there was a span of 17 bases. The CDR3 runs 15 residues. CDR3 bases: TGTGCCAGCAGCCTGAGAAGGGTCGTAAGCACTGAAGCTTTCTTT. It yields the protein CASSLRRVVSTEAFF.

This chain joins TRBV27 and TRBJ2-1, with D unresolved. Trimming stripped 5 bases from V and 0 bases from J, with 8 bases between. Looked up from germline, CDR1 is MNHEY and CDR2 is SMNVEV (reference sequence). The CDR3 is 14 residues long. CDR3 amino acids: CASSRTVSYNEQFF. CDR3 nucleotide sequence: TGTGCCAGCAGTAGGACGGTCTCCTACAATGAGCAGTTCTTC.

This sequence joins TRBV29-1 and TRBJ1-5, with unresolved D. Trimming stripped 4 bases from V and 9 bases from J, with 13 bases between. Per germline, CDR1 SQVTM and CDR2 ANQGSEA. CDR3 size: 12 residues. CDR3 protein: CSVASPPRPQHF. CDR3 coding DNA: TGCAGCGTTGCCTCTCCACCAAGGCCCCAGCATTTT.

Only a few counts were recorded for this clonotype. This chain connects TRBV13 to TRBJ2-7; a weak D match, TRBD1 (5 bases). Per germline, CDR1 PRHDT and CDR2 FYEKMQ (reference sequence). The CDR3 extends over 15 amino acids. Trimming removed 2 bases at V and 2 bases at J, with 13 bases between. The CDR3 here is CASSLSYRSTYEQYF. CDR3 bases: TGTGCCAGCAGCTTATCGTACAGGTCTACCTACGAGCAGTACTTC.

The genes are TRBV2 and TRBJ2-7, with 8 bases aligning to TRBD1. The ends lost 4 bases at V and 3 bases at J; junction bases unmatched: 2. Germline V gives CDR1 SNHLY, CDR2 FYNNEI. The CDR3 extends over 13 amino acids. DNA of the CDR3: TGTGCCAGCAGTGGGACAGGGCACTACGAGCAGTACGTC. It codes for CASSGTGHYEQYV.

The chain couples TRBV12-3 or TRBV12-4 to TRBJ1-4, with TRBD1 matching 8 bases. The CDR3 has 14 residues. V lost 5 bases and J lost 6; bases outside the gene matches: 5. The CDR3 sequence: CASSVDRGDEKLFF. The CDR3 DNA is TGTGCCAGCAGTGTCGACAGGGGAGATGAAAAACTGTTTTTT.

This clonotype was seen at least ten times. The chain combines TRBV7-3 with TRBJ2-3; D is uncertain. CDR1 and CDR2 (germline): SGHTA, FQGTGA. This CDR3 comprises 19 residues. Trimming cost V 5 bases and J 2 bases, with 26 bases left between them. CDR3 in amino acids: CASSRWGSGPDDSTDTQYF. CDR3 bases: TGTGCCAGCAGCCGCTGGGGTTCTGGGCCGGACGATTCCACAGATACGCAGTATTTT.

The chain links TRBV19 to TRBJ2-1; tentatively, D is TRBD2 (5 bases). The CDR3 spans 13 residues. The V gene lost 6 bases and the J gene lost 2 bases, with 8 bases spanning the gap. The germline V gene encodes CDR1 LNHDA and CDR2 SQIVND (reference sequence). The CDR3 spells CASSEGAYNEQFF. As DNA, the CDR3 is TGTGCCAGTAGCGAGGGAGCCTACAATGAGCAGTTCTTC.

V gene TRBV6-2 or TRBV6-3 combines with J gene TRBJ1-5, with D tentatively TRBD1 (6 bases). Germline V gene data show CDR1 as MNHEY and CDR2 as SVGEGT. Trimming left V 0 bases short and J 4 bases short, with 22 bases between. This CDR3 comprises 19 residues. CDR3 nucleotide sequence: TGTGCCAGCAGTTACTCGGGGGCGAGGTATGATACGGGGAATCAGCCCCAGCATTTT. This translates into CASSYSGARYDTGNQPQHF.

The CDR3 region is CASSYGQGPYEQYF. For the CDR3, the DNA is TGTGCCAGCAGTTACGGGCAGGGGCCCTACGAGCAGTACTTC. V usage is TRBV6-5 and J usage is TRBJ2-7; weak D call: TRBD1 (6 bases). The germline gives CDR1 MNHEY, CDR2 SVGAGI. V dropped 2 bases and J dropped 2 bases, with 10 bases sitting between them. The CDR3 contains 14 residues.

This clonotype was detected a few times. In DNA, the CDR3 is TGCGCCAGCAGCGTCGGGACAGCCTATAATTCACCCCTCCACTTT. This encodes CASSVGTAYNSPLHF. V and J are TRBV4-1 and TRBJ1-6; the match to TRBD1 covers 7 bases. Germline loops: CDR1 MGHRA, CDR2 YSYEKL. The CDR3 is 15 residues long. Germline trimming cut 5 bases from V and 2 bases from J; bases unmatched to any gene: 3.

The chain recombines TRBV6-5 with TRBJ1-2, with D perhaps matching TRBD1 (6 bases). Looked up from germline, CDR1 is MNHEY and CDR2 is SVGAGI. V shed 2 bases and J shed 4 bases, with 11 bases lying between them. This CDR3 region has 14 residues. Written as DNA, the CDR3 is TGTGCCAGCAGTTACGGAATACAGGGCTATGGCTACACCTTC. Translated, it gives CASSYGIQGYGYTF.

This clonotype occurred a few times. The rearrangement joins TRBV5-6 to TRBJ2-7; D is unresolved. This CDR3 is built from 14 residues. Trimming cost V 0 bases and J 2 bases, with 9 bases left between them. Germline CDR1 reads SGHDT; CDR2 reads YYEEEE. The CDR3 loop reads CASSLGQSPYEQYF. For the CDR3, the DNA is TGTGCCAGCAGCTTGGGTCAGTCGCCCTACGAGCAGTACTTC. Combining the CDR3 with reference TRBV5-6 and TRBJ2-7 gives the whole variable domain DAGVTQSPTHLIKTRGQQVTLRCSPKSGHDTVSWYQQALGQGPQFIFQYYEEEERQRGNFPDRFSGHQFPNYSSELNVNALLLGDSALYLCASSLGQSPYEQYFGPGTRLTVT.

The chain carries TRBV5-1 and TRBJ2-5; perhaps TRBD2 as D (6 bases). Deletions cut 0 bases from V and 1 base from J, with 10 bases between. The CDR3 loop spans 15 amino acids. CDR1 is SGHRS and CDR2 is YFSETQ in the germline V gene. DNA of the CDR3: TGCGCCAGCAGCTTGGATGGGGGGACCCAAGAGACCCAGTACTTC. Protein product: CASSLDGGTQETQYF.

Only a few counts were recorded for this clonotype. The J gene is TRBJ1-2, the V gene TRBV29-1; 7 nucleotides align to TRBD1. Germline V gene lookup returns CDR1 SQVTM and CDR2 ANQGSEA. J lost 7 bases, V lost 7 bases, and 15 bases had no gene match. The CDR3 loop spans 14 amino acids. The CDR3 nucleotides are TGCAGCGCCGAACCGACGACAGGGATTGGTGGCTACACCTTC. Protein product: CSAEPTTGIGGYTF.

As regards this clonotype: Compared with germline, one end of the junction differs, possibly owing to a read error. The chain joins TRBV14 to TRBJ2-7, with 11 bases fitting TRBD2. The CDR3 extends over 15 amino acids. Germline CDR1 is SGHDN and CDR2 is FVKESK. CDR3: CSSSLALAGAYEQYF. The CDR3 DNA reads TGTTCCAGCAGCCTCGCACTAGCGGGGGCCTACGAGCAGTACTTC.

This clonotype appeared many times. CDR3 nucleotide sequence: TGTGCCAGCAGCGTAGAGGACATCCCCTCACCCCTCCACTTT. Protein product: CASSVEDIPSPLHF. The chain has TRBV9 and TRBJ1-6, with D tentatively TRBD1 (5 bases). CDR1 is SGDLS, CDR2 YYNGEE, per germline. V lost 0 bases to trimming and J lost 10 bases, with 11 bases between them. There are 14 residues in the CDR3.